The subject of this entry is one T cell receptor beta chain. What this receptor recognizes is not known. No base quality values were provided; no much bigger clone lies one nucleotide off. Patients with a history of autoimmune disease or receiving systemic immunosuppression were excluded from the trial. Peripheral blood for TCR sequencing was collected from all dose cohorts at baseline, on cycle 4 day 1, and on cycle 7 day 1. The samples were drawn from a first-in-human, open-label, multicenter phase I dose-escalation trial of ivuxolimab. Adults with locally advanced or metastatic head and neck squamous cell, hepatocellular, melanoma or renal cell carcinoma were enrolled in the trial. CD4+ and CD8+ T cells were sorted separately from peripheral blood before TCR sequencing. The data belong to a study of OX40 agonist ivuxolimab in advanced cancers. As for the study more broadly: Ivuxolimab was a fully human IgG2 agonistic monoclonal antibody targeting the costimulatory receptor OX40 (CD134). Intravenous ivuxolimab was administered to patients every 2 weeks at six dose levels: 0.01, 0.1, 0.3, 1.5, 3 and 10 mg/kg. Partial responses occurred in three dose-escalation patients, of whom one had hepatocellular carcinoma and two had cutaneous melanoma. In the dose-escalation cohort, around four fifths of patients were male, and the mean age was approximately 60 years, with a range of roughly 20 to 79. Prior anti-PD-1, anti-PD-L1 or anti-CTLA-4 therapy was permitted, and checkpoint inhibitors had been received by under 50% of dose-escalation patients. The paper covers the monotherapy dose-escalation part of the phase I ivuxolimab trial, which included N of about 50 patients. Of the roughly 52 dose-escalation patients, hepatocellular carcinoma was present in about 20, melanoma in approximately 15, renal cell carcinoma in 9 and head and neck cancer in 9. Peripheral TCRbeta sequencing was intended to test whether TCR sequence diversity was altered and clonal T-cell expansion was caused by ivuxolimab.

For sequencing of the TCRbeta CDR3 region, genomic DNA was extracted from the sorted cells. The immunoSEQ Assay was used for sequencing of TCRbeta CDR3 regions. This immuneACCESS table, as held by TCRdb, lists in-frame sequences with V and J called but not all clones. Of the missing ones, under half trace to an unresolved V gene in checked studies; the others have no known cause. This sample comprises nearly 90,000 clones, about 83% of them detected only once. The ten most abundant clones make up around 1.5% of the sample. Germline trimming: 0 bases from V, 2 bases from J; junction bases outside gene matches: 7. In the germline V gene, CDR1 corresponds to SGDLS and CDR2 to YYNGEE. The CDR3 runs 16 amino acids, cysteine and phenylalanine included. The DNA shown is the 48-base CDR3, in frame from base 1. Here is what the overall study found, with its caveats: In the 0.1-3.0 mg/kg groups, partial responders had among the lowest normalized peripheral clonal expansion, particularly in CD8+ T cells. The antigen specificity of the peripheral T cells that underwent clonal expansion was not determined. Clonal expansion of both CD4+ and CD8+ blood T cells was observed from baseline to week 6 at doses 0.1 to 3.0 mg/kg. Low levels of normalized T-cell clonal expansion were also seen in some patients who did not respond. On average, CD8+ T cells showed more expanded clones than CD4+ T cells after ivuxolimab.

The material sequenced was CD4+ or CD8+ T cells sorted from blood, taken in a trial of the OX40 agonist ivuxolimab. The sequence was obtained from an adult with an advanced solid tumor such as melanoma, head and neck, liver or kidney cancer. Rearrangement joined TRBV9 to TRBJ2-5; 7 nucleotides in the junction match TRBD1. CDR3 reads: CASSVEGALNQETQYF. The DNA sequence is as follows: TGTGCCAGCAGCGTAGAGGGGGCGCTAAATCAAGAGACCCAGTACTTC.